This note documents a single TCR beta chain sequence. What it recognizes is unknown. This record belongs to a study of CD8+ T cells in alopecia areata. Sorting of the five patients' CD4+ cells gave CD25+CD127- cells as the output. Investigators isolated RNA and reverse transcribed it into cDNA to act as the sequencing template. Method: immunoSEQ multiplex PCR; TCRdb's copy keeps in-frame clones and lacks some. The sample carries roughly 40,000 clones, less than 55% recorded once. Study outcomes and limitations: Lesional scalp, especially alopecia totalis/universalis, showed higher clonality than normal scalp.

Per germline, CDR1 SGHAT and CDR2 FQNNGV. This CDR3 is 12 amino acids long. The germline V and J ends were trimmed by 1 base and 5 bases, with 5 bases remaining between them. This TCR was recovered from a human donor with alopecia areata. J is TRBJ2-5 and V is TRBV11-2, with D unresolved. Sequencing was done on a sample of CD4+ Tregs sorted from blood. DNA for the CDR3: TGTGCCAGCAGCTTAGGTCCTGAGACCCAGTACTTC. It encodes CASSLGPETQYF.